The 10 T cell receptor beta chains in this list originate from one sample, sequenced in a study of T cell repertoires in cytomegalovirus infection. The antigens of these receptors remain unknown. TCRdb reanalysed the reads using MiXCR and keeps one entry per CDR3 protein. This sample carries 300,000 or so distinct CDR3 sequences, around 25% of them seen once, and the ten largest clones take approximately 12%. The sample consisted of cultured PBMCs, taken from culture after CMV antigen stimulation. These receptors all stem from a human donor in good health (CMV status not recorded). Some clones in this sample may be carry-over from other donors' samples.

This clonotype showed up many times. The chain carries TRBV7-8 and TRBJ2-2, with a weak D call TRBD1 (6 bases). This CDR3 has 16 residues. V was trimmed by 5 bases and J by 0 bases, leaving 13 bases between them. The germline V gene has CDR1 SGHVS and CDR2 FQNEAQ. CDR3 amino acids: CASSPPGHANTGELFF. The CDR3 nucleotides are TGTGCCAGCAGCCCACCGGGACACGCGAACACCGGGGAGCTGTTTTTT.

This clonotype was seen ten or more times. V gene TRBV12-3 or TRBV12-4 combines with J gene TRBJ1-5; D is uncertain. V was shortened by 4 bases and J by 4 bases, with 14 bases between the two germline ends. This CDR3 has 15 amino acids. DNA of the CDR3: TGTGCCAGCAGTTATGGTCGACATGGAAATCAGCCCCAGCATTTT. This translates into CASSYGRHGNQPQHF.

The V gene is TRBV12-3 or TRBV12-4, the J gene TRBJ2-1, with 8 bases that match TRBD2. J was trimmed by 11 bases and V by 1 base; bases with no gene match: 1. CDR3 length: 12 amino acids. The CDR3 DNA follows: TGTGCCAGCAGTTTAGAGCGGGAGCAGCAGTTCTTC. Its translation is CASSLEREQQFF.

The chain is built from TRBV4-3 and TRBJ1-5, with TRBD1 matching over 7 bases. The CDR3 is 14 amino acids. V trimming: 0 bases; J trimming: 7 bases; junction bases outside the gene matches: 3. CDR1 LGHNA and CDR2 YSLEER come from the germline V gene. CDR3: CASSQDPRGQPQHF. As DNA, the CDR3 is TGCGCCAGCAGCCAAGATCCCAGGGGGCAGCCCCAGCATTTT.

The V gene is TRBV10-3, the J gene TRBJ1-1, with TRBD1 matching 9 bases. Germline CDR1 reads ENHRY; CDR2 reads SYGVKD. This CDR3 has 15 residues. The ends lost 4 bases at V and 4 bases at J; junction bases unmatched: 7. CDR3 loop: CAISAGQGGVTEAFF. CDR3 bases: TGTGCCATCAGTGCGGGACAGGGAGGGGTCACTGAAGCTTTCTTT.

CDR3: CASSEDGILAKNIQYF. The DNA of the CDR3 is TGTGCCAGCAGTGAAGATGGCATTTTAGCCAAAAACATTCAGTACTTC. This rearrangement joins TRBV25-1 to TRBJ2-4; D unclear. Germline lookup yields CDR1 MGHDK and CDR2 SYGVNS. With 2 bases removed from V and 0 bases from J, the gap between germline ends came to 11 bases. The length of the CDR3 is 16 residues.

The chain combines TRBV28 with TRBJ1-5; D is possibly TRBD1 (5 bases). Per the germline V gene, CDR1 is MDHEN and CDR2 is SYDVKM. The CDR3 extends over 13 amino acids. Trimming stripped 3 bases from V and 5 bases from J, with 8 bases between. The CDR3 loop reads CASSFRGYQPQHF. The CDR3 DNA sequence: TGTGCCAGCAGTTTCCGGGGGTATCAGCCCCAGCATTTT.

This clonotype showed up just a few times. The genes are TRBV12-3 or TRBV12-4 and TRBJ2-1; the match to TRBD2 covers 10 bases. The junction had 8 bases not matched to a gene; V was cut back by 5 bases and J by 4 bases. CDR3 size: 16 residues. The CDR3 coding sequence is TGTGCCAGCAGTCAACCGAGCGGGAGGGGTTACAATGAGCAGTTCTTC. The encoded protein is CASSQPSGRGYNEQFF.

CDR3 nucleotide sequence: TGTGCCAGCAGTCTCTGGACAGGGGGAGCGGAGACCCAGTACTTC. Amino acids: CASSLWTGGAETQYF. V gene TRBV12-3 or TRBV12-4 combines with J gene TRBJ2-5; TRBD1 matches 10 bases. Trimming at V came to 5 bases and at J to 5 bases, leaving 8 bases not matched to a gene. CDR3 size: 15 residues.

This clonotype was seen only a few times. CDR3 loop: CASSLVGANGADEQFF. CDR3 nucleotides: TGTGCCAGCAGCTTAGTTGGGGCCAACGGTGCAGATGAGCAGTTCTTC. This chain connects TRBV11-3 to TRBJ2-1; weak D call: TRBD1 (5 bases). Trimming removed 1 base from V and 8 bases from J, with 18 bases in between. The CDR3 spans 16 residues. The germline gives CDR1 SGHNT, CDR2 YENEEA.